These 16 T cell receptor beta chains originate from one sample sequenced in a study of T cell repertoires in cytomegalovirus infection. MiXCR was run by TCRdb on the reads, yielding one entry per CDR3 protein. The sample lists about 150,000 distinct CDR3 sequences, around 32% occurring once. These receptors have no identified antigens. This specimen was CD8+ T cells from cultured PBMCs, taken from culture after CMV antigen stimulation. These receptors all stem from a human donor in good health (CMV status not recorded). Some clones in this sample may be carry-over from other donors' samples.

Regarding this clonotype: One end of the junction is discordant with germline, which a read error may explain. The rearrangement uses TRBV10-2 and TRBJ1-1; a weak D match, TRBD1 (6 bases). Germline-derived CDR1 and CDR2 are WSHSY and SAAADI. This CDR3 is 15 amino acids long. The CDR3 DNA sequence: TGCGCCAGCACCACCGGGGACATAATGAACAATGAAGCTTTCTTT. It codes for CASTTGDIMNNEAFF.

This clonotype was seen many times. V gene TRBV5-6 combines with J gene TRBJ1-1; 8 bases are a match to TRBD1. J lost 3 bases, V lost 4 bases, and 5 bases had no gene match. The CDR3 is made up of 14 amino acids. Germline V gene data show CDR1 as SGHDT and CDR2 as YYEEEE. The CDR3 DNA reads as TGTGCCAGCAGCGAGGACAGGGAGTACACTGAAGCTTTCTTT. The encoded protein is CASSEDREYTEAFF.

V usage is TRBV28 and J usage is TRBJ2-3; TRBD2 matches at 10 bases. J lost 1 base, V lost 4 bases, and 5 bases had no gene match. Germline V gene sequence: CDR1 MDHEN, CDR2 SYDVKM. The CDR3 is made up of 16 amino acids. Here the CDR3 reads CASSSPLAGGTDTQYF. The CDR3 coding sequence is TGTGCCAGCAGTTCCCCCCTAGCGGGAGGCACAGATACGCAGTATTTT.

The rearrangement uses TRBV12-3 or TRBV12-4 and TRBJ1-5; D not certain. The CDR3 extends over 15 amino acids. V shed 2 bases and J shed 6 bases, with 14 bases lying between them. CDR3 region: CASSLFLADLQPQHF. The CDR3 DNA reads as TGTGCCAGCAGTTTATTCTTAGCCGATCTTCAGCCCCAGCATTTT.

This clonotype has just a few counts. The chain is built from TRBV7-9 and TRBJ2-7; no definite D call. Trimming left V 4 bases short and J 6 bases short, with 10 bases between. Germline loops: CDR1 SEHNR, CDR2 FQNEAQ (reference sequence). The CDR3 contains 12 residues. In DNA form, the CDR3 reads TGTGCCAGCAGCTCCAGCCTGGGCGAGCAGTACTTC. Amino acids: CASSSSLGEQYF. The whole variable domain, filled in from reference TRBV7-9 and TRBJ2-7, reads DTGVSQNPRHKITKRGQNVTFRCDPISEHNRLYWYRQTLGQGPEFLTYFQNEAQLEKSRLLSDRFSAERPKGSFSTLEIQRTEQGDSAMYLCASSSSLGEQYFGPGTRLTVT.

The chain has TRBV5-6 and TRBJ2-7; unclear D gene. This CDR3 comprises 14 residues. The ends were cut back, 4 bases at V and 3 bases at J, with 14 bases in the middle. Germline CDR1 reads SGHDT; CDR2 reads YYEEEE. In nucleotides, the CDR3 is TGTGCCAGCAGCCTCCAAACATGGGACTACGAGCAGTACTTC. This codes for CASSLQTWDYEQYF.

The V gene is TRBV7-6, the J gene TRBJ2-5, with D possibly called TRBD1 or TRBD2 (5 bases each). V lost 5 bases to trimming and J lost 3 bases, with 16 bases between them. CDR3 length: 15 residues. Per the germline V gene, CDR1 is SGHVS and CDR2 is FNYEAQ. CDR3 nucleotides: TGTGCCAGCAGCCAAGGGACGGATCTCAAAGAGACCCAGTACTTC. Translation gives CASSQGTDLKETQYF. The whole variable domain, remainder taken from reference TRBV7-6 and TRBJ2-5, is GAGVSQSPRYKVTKRGQDVALRCDPISGHVSLYWYRQALGQGPEFLTYFNYEAQQDKSGLPNDRFSAERPEGSISTLTIQRTEQRDSAMYRCASSQGTDLKETQYFGPGTRLLVL.

This clonotype turned up a few times. V usage is TRBV7-6 and J usage is TRBJ2-7; 12 bases are shared with TRBD1. V gave up 1 base and J gave up 4 bases; unmatched junction bases: 2. Per the germline V gene, CDR1 is SGHVS and CDR2 is FNYEAQ. The CDR3 has 15 amino acids. CDR3 DNA sequence: TGTGCCAGCAGCTTAGAGGGACAGGGGGCGTACGAGCAGTACTTC. This sequence encodes CASSLEGQGAYEQYF.

This CDR3 is CASSVQGATYNEQFF. CDR3 coding DNA: TGTGCCAGCAGTGTACAGGGGGCTACCTACAATGAGCAGTTCTTC. J is TRBJ2-1 and V is TRBV6-5; 9 positions match TRBD1. The CDR3 spans 15 residues. Germline trimming cut 5 bases from V and 2 bases from J; bases unmatched to any gene: 4. CDR1 is MNHEY, CDR2 SVGAGI, per germline.

The V and J genes are TRBV7-9 and TRBJ1-1, with 8 bases matching TRBD1. Germline-derived CDR1 and CDR2 are SEHNR and FQNEAQ (reference sequence). This CDR3 is 15 amino acids long. The V gene end was trimmed by 5 bases and the J gene end by 5 bases; junction bases not matched to a gene: 10. The CDR3 region is CASSPGQGAWTEAFF. The CDR3 DNA is TGTGCCAGCAGCCCCGGACAGGGCGCGTGGACTGAAGCTTTCTTT.

The table lists this clonotype with many counts. V and J are TRBV12-3 or TRBV12-4 and TRBJ2-3; 13 bases are shared with TRBD2. This CDR3 is built from 15 residues. Losses at the gene ends were 6 bases for V and 9 bases for J; bases not matched to a gene: 9. The CDR3 loop reads CASRTSGGLTGTQYF. The CDR3 DNA reads as TGTGCCAGCAGGACTAGCGGGGGGCTGACAGGGACGCAGTATTTT.

This chain uses TRBV2 with TRBJ2-1; D possibly corresponds to TRBD1 (6 bases). There are 14 residues in the CDR3. Trimming took 4 bases from V and 4 from J, leaving 11 bases between them. Germline V gene lookup returns CDR1 SNHLY and CDR2 FYNNEI. The chain's CDR3 is CASSGGQGYNEQFF. CDR3 bases: TGTGCCAGCAGTGGGGGGCAGGGGTACAATGAGCAGTTCTTC.

This clonotype was recorded once. The chain recombines TRBV12-3 or TRBV12-4 with TRBJ2-5; TRBD2 matches 10 bases. CDR3 length: 16 amino acids. The trim removed 5 bases at V and 0 bases at J, leaving 6 bases unmatched. CDR3 sequence reads: CASSQTSGPYQETQYF. The CDR3 DNA sequence: TGTGCCAGCAGTCAGACTAGCGGGCCGTACCAAGAGACCCAGTACTTC.

This clonotype came up a few times. V usage is TRBV19 and J usage is TRBJ2-1; 11 bases match TRBD2. The trim removed 7 bases at V and 3 bases at J, leaving 8 bases unmatched. Germline V gene sequence: CDR1 LNHDA, CDR2 SQIVND (reference sequence). CDR3 length: 16 amino acids. The CDR3 loop is CASNMGLAENYNEQFF. DNA of the CDR3: TGTGCCAGTAACATGGGACTAGCGGAAAACTACAATGAGCAGTTCTTC.

This clonotype was counted ten times or more. The V call is TRBV20-1, the J call TRBJ1-2, with unresolved D. This CDR3 is 10 amino acids long. Trimming took 5 bases from V and 6 from J, leaving 7 bases between them. Germline V lookup: CDR1 DFQATT, CDR2 SNEGSKA (reference sequence). CDR3 nucleotide sequence: TGCAGTGCTCCAGAAGATGGCTACACCTTC. This encodes CSAPEDGYTF.

The CDR3 here is CASSLALGTTSSGNTIYF. CDR3 nucleotides: TGTGCCAGCAGCTTGGCCCTCGGGACAACCAGCTCTGGAAACACCATATATTTT. The chain uses TRBV7-2 and TRBJ1-3, with a possible D match to TRBD1 (6 bases). This CDR3 has 18 amino acids. Germline V CDR1 and CDR2: SGHTA, FQGNSA. Trimming cost V 3 bases and J 0 bases, with 18 bases left between them.